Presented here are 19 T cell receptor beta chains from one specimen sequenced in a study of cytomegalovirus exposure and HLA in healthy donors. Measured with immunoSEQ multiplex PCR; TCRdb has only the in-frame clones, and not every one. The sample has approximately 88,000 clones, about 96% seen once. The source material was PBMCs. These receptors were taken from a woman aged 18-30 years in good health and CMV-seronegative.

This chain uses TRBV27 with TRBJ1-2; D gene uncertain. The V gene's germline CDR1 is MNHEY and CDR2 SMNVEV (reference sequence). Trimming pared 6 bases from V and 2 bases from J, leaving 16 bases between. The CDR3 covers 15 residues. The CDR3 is CASRSSSPYNYGYTF. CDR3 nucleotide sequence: TGTGCCAGCAGGTCGTCGAGCCCCTACAACTATGGCTACACCTTC.

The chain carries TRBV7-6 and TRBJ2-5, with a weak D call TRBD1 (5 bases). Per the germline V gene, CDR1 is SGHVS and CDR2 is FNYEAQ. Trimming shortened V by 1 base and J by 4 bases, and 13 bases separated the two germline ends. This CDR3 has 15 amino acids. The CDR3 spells CASSLVSPRGETQYF. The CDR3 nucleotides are TGTGCCAGCAGCTTAGTATCCCCTAGGGGAGAGACCCAGTACTTC.

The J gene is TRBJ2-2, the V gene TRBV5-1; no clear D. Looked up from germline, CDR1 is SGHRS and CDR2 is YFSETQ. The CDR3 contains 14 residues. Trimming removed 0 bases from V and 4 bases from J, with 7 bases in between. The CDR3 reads CASSLGQFTGELFF. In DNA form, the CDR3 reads TGCGCCAGCAGCTTGGGGCAATTCACCGGGGAGCTGTTTTTT.

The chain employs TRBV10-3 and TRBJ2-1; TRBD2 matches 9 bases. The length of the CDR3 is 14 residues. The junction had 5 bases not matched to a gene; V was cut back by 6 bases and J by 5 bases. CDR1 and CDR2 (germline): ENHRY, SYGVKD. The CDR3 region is CAISRLADNNEQFF. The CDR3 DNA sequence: TGTGCCATCAGCCGACTAGCGGACAACAATGAGCAGTTCTTC.

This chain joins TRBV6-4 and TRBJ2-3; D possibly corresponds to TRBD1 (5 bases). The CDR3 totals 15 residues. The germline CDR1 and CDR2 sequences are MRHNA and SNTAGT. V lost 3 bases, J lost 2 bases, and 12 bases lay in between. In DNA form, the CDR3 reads TGTGCCAGCAGTGAGGGGCGAGAATACACAGATACGCAGTATTTT. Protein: CASSEGREYTDTQYF.

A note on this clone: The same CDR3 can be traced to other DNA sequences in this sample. The CDR3 coding sequence is TGCGCCAGCAGTGCGAGGGGGAAGGAAGAGACCCAGTACTTC. It yields the protein CASSARGKEETQYF. The V and J genes are TRBV10-1 and TRBJ2-5, with a tentative D call TRBD1 (6 bases). Germline CDR1 reads WNHNN; CDR2 reads SYGVQD (reference sequence). V was trimmed by 4 bases and J by 3 bases, leaving 12 bases between them. This CDR3 is 14 amino acids long.

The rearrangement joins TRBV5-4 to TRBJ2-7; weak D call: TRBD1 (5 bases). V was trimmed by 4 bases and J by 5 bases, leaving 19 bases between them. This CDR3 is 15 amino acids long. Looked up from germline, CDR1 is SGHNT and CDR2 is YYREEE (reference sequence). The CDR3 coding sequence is TGTGCCAGCAGCCCTATACGGCAGGGTTCAGACGAGCAGTACTTC. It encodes CASSPIRQGSDEQYF.

CDR3 loop: CASSRGTYEQYF. Written as DNA, the CDR3 is TGTGCCAGCAGCAGGGGAACCTACGAGCAGTACTTC. The J gene is TRBJ2-7, the V gene TRBV28; a weak D match, TRBD1 (6 bases). V shed 6 bases and J shed 2 bases, with 8 bases lying between them. The CDR3 totals 12 residues. CDR1 and CDR2 (germline): MDHEN, SYDVKM.

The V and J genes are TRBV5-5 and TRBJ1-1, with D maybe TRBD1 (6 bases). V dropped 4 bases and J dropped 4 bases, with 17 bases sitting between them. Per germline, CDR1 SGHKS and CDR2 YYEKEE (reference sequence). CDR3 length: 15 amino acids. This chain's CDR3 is CASSQNKQGSTEAFF. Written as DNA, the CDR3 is TGTGCCAGCAGCCAAAACAAACAGGGAAGCACTGAAGCTTTCTTT.

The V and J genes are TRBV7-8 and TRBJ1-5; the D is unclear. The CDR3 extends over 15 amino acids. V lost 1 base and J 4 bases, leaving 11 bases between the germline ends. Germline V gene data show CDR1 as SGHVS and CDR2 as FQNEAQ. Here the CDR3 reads CASSLEPGINQPQHF. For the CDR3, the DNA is TGTGCCAGCAGCTTAGAACCGGGAATAAATCAGCCCCAGCATTTT.

Written as DNA, the CDR3 is TGTGCCAGCAGTGACTCCCTCAAGGAGGGCAAGGGCACTGAAGCTTTCTTT. Translation: CASSDSLKEGKGTEAFF. The V and J genes are TRBV6-4 and TRBJ1-1; D gene ambiguous. Germline V gene lookup returns CDR1 MRHNA and CDR2 SNTAGT. This CDR3 has 17 amino acids. V was trimmed by 0 bases and J by 4 bases, leaving 18 bases between them.

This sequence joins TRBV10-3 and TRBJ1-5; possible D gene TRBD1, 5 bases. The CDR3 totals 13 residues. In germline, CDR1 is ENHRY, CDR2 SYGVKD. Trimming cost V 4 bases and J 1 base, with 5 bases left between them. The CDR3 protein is CAISGQSNQPQHF. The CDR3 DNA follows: TGTGCCATCAGTGGACAGAGCAATCAGCCCCAGCATTTT.

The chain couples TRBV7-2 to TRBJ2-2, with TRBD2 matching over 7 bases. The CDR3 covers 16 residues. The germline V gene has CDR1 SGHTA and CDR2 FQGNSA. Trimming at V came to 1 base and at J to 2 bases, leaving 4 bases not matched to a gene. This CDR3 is CASSLGGTTNTGELFF. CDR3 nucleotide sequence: TGTGCCAGCAGCTTAGGCGGGACTACCAACACCGGGGAGCTGTTTTTT.

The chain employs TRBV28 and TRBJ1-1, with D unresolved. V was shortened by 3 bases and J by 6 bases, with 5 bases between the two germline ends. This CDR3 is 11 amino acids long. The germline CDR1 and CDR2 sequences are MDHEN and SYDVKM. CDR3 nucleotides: TGTGCCAGCAGTTTGAGGTCTGAAGCTTTCTTT. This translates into CASSLRSEAFF. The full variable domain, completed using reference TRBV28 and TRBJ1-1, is DVKVTQSSRYLVKRTGEKVFLECVQDMDHENMFWYRQDPGLGLRLIYFSYDVKMKEKGDIPEGYSVSREKKERFSLILESASTNQTSMYLCASSLRSEAFFGQGTRLTVV.

CDR3 nucleotide sequence: TGTGCCAGCAGCGTAGCCAGAGGTGGCGGGCTAGCGGGACCCGGGGAGCTGTTTTTT. Translating gives CASSVARGGGLAGPGELFF. The V gene is TRBV9, the J gene TRBJ2-2, with 9 positions matching TRBD2. Germline V gene sequence: CDR1 SGDLS, CDR2 YYNGEE. The CDR3 sequence is 19 residues long. J lost 6 bases, V lost 0 bases, and 15 bases had no gene match.

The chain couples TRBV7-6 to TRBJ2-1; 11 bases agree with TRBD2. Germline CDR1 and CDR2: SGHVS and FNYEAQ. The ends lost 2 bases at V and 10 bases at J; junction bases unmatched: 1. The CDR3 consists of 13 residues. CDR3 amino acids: CASSLRTSGEQFF. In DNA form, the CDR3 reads TGTGCCAGCAGCTTAAGGACTAGCGGGGAGCAGTTCTTC.

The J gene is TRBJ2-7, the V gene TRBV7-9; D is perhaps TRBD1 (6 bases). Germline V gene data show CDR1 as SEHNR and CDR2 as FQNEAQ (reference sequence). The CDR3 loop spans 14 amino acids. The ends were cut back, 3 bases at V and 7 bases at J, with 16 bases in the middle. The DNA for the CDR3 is TGTGCCAGCAGCTTGTCCAGGGGATCCGGGGAGCAGTACTTC. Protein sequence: CASSLSRGSGEQYF.

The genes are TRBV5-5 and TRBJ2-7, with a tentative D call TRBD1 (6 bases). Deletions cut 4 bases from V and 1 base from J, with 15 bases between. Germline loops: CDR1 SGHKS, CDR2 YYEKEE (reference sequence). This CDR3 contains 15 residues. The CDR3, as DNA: TGTGCCAGCAGCCGGGTGGCAGGGGCGTCCTACGAGCAGTACTTC. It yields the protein CASSRVAGASYEQYF.

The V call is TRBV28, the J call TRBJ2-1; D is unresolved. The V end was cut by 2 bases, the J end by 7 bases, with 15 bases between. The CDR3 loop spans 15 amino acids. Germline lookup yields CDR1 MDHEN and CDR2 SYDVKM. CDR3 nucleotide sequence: TGTGCCAGCAGTTTACCCCTACCCCGCCTTAATGAGCAGTTCTTC. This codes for CASSLPLPRLNEQFF. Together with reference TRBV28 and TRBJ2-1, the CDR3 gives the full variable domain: DVKVTQSSRYLVKRTGEKVFLECVQDMDHENMFWYRQDPGLGLRLIYFSYDVKMKEKGDIPEGYSVSREKKERFSLILESASTNQTSMYLCASSLPLPRLNEQFFGPGTRLTVL.